This is a list of T cell receptor beta chains from one sample in a study of cytomegalovirus exposure and HLA in healthy donors. Assay: immunoSEQ multiplex PCR; the TCRdb copy retains only in-frame clones and omits some. The sample includes approximately 160,000 clones, 75% of them seen just once. Sequencing was carried out using PBMCs. These TCRs come from a man aged 18 to 30 in good health and CMV-seronegative. Both conserved end residues are part of each CDR3. Fields, in order: V gene, J gene, D gene, clone size, CDR3 DNA, CDR3 protein. A D gene is named only where the DNA matches it firmly. Not all rows give a size; the values are once, few, many and, for expanded clones, a class.

V gene: TRBV6-1; J gene: TRBJ2-7; D gene: NA; clone size: few; CDR3 DNA: TGTGCCAGCAGTGAAGCGCGTGGAGGGGCGAGAGAGCAGTACTTC; CDR3 protein: CASSEARGGAREQYF
V gene: TRBV6-1; J gene: TRBJ1-5; D gene: NA; clone size: NA; CDR3 DNA: TGTGCCAGCAGTGACAGGTCATTTGGCAATCAGCCCCAGCATTTT; CDR3 protein: CASSDRSFGNQPQHF
V gene: TRBV2; J gene: TRBJ2-7; D gene: TRBD1; clone size: once; CDR3 DNA: TGTGCCAGCAGTGGAGGGACAGGGGGTTTTTCGAAGCGTAGCGGAGTACCCTACGAGCAGTACTTC; CDR3 protein: CASSGGTGGFSKRSGVPYEQYF
V gene: TRBV7-9; J gene: TRBJ2-7; D gene: TRBD1; clone size: NA; CDR3 DNA: TGTGCCAGCAGCTCACTAGGACAGGGGGCGTCGCACGAGCAGTACTTC; CDR3 protein: CASSSLGQGASHEQYF
V gene: TRBV16; J gene: TRBJ2-5; D gene: NA; clone size: NA; CDR3 DNA: TGTGCCAGCAGCCAAAGACAGGCTGAAGAGACCCAGTACTTC; CDR3 protein: CASSQRQAEETQYF
V gene: TRBV9; J gene: TRBJ2-3; D gene: TRBD2; clone size: NA; CDR3 DNA: TGTGCCAGCAGCGTAGGGACTAGCGGCACAGATACGCAGTATTTT; CDR3 protein: CASSVGTSGTDTQYF
V gene: TRBV21-1; J gene: TRBJ1-5; D gene: NA; clone size: NA; CDR3 DNA: TGTGCCAGCAGCAAAAAATTCGAGGGCTCCCAGCATTTT; CDR3 protein: CASSKKFEGSQHF
V gene: TRBV18; J gene: TRBJ1-2; D gene: NA; clone size: NA; CDR3 DNA: TGTGCCAGCTCACCAAGCGGCAGACCAGACTATGGCTACACCTTC; CDR3 protein: CASSPSGRPDYGYTF
V gene: TRBV19; J gene: TRBJ2-7; D gene: TRBD1; clone size: NA; CDR3 DNA: TGTGCCAGTAGCGAAGGACAGGGAGGCTACGAGCAGTACTTC; CDR3 protein: CASSEGQGGYEQYF
V gene: TRBV6-5; J gene: TRBJ2-7; D gene: TRBD2; clone size: once; CDR3 DNA: TGTGCCAGCAGTTACTCACTAGCGGGAGTCTACGAGCAGTACTTC; CDR3 protein: CASSYSLAGVYEQYF
V gene: TRBV6-5; J gene: TRBJ1-5; D gene: NA; clone size: NA; CDR3 DNA: TGTGCCAGCAGTTACTCGAGGGATTCTCAGCCCCAGCATTTT; CDR3 protein: CASSYSRDSQPQHF
V gene: TRBV5-4; J gene: TRBJ2-7; D gene: NA; clone size: NA; CDR3 DNA: TGTGCCAGCAGCCCAGGGACTGCAGAACTACGGGGCGAGCAGTACTTC; CDR3 protein: CASSPGTAELRGEQYF
V gene: TRBV5-4; J gene: TRBJ1-2; D gene: TRBD1; clone size: NA; CDR3 DNA: TGTGCCAGCAGCTCACAGGGGGCAGAGTATGGCTACACCTTC; CDR3 protein: CASSSQGAEYGYTF
V gene: TRBV5-6; J gene: TRBJ2-2; D gene: NA; clone size: NA; CDR3 DNA: TGTGCCAGCAGCTTGGTATCTACCGGGGAGCTGTTTTTT; CDR3 protein: CASSLVSTGELFF
V gene: TRBV18; J gene: TRBJ2-5; D gene: NA; clone size: NA; CDR3 DNA: TGTGCCAGCTCACCACCCCAGGTGGAGACCCAGTACTTC; CDR3 protein: CASSPPQVETQYF
V gene: TRBV19; J gene: TRBJ2-3; D gene: NA; clone size: NA; CDR3 DNA: TGTGCCAGTAGTGCGGGGCTAGTTTGGGATACGCAGTATTTT; CDR3 protein: CASSAGLVWDTQYF
V gene: TRBV5-1; J gene: TRBJ2-2; D gene: NA; clone size: few; CDR3 DNA: TGCGCCAGCAGCTTGTCGACAGACAAGACCGGGGAGCTGTTTTTT; CDR3 protein: CASSLSTDKTGELFF
V gene: TRBV28; J gene: TRBJ1-5; D gene: NA; clone size: NA; CDR3 DNA: TGTGCCAGCAGTCGGCGGGACTACAGGGAAAATCAGCCCCAGCATTTT; CDR3 protein: CASSRRDYRENQPQHF
V gene: TRBV28; J gene: TRBJ2-2; D gene: TRBD2; clone size: NA; CDR3 DNA: TGTGCCAGCAGTTTAGCTAGCGGGAGGGCCGGGGAGCTGTTTTTT; CDR3 protein: CASSLASGRAGELFF
V gene: TRBV7-9; J gene: TRBJ2-7; D gene: TRBD2; clone size: NA; CDR3 DNA: TGTTCCAGCAGCCCAACCGCGGGAGGAATCTACGAGCAGTACTTC; CDR3 protein: CSSSPTAGGIYEQYF
V gene: TRBV11-3; J gene: TRBJ2-3; D gene: NA; clone size: NA; CDR3 DNA: TGTGCCAGCAGCTTAGGATCGGATCGGGCGCAGTATTTT; CDR3 protein: CASSLGSDRAQYF
V gene: TRBV7-9; J gene: TRBJ1-1; D gene: NA; clone size: few; CDR3 DNA: TGTGCCAGCAGTTCTCCTCCGGGACACCTGAACACTGAAGCTTTCTTT; CDR3 protein: CASSSPPGHLNTEAFF
V gene: TRBV6-5; J gene: TRBJ2-6; D gene: NA; clone size: NA; CDR3 DNA: TGTGCCAGCAGTTACACTACCAGCTATGCGGCCAACGTCCTGACTTTC; CDR3 protein: CASSYTTSYAANVLTF
V gene: TRBV7-2; J gene: TRBJ2-7; D gene: NA; clone size: few; CDR3 DNA: TGTGCCAGCAGCCCCCCGGGCAGGGACACCTACGAGCAGTACTTC; CDR3 protein: CASSPPGRDTYEQYF
V gene: TRBV6-6; J gene: TRBJ2-5; D gene: NA; clone size: NA; CDR3 DNA: TGTGCCAGCAGTTACTCGCTAGGTTTGGAGACCCAGTACTTC; CDR3 protein: CASSYSLGLETQYF
V gene: TRBV5-4; J gene: TRBJ2-4; D gene: NA; clone size: NA; CDR3 DNA: TGTGCCAGCAGCTTGGTGGGTGGTAGCGGAAACATTCAGTACTTC; CDR3 protein: CASSLVGGSGNIQYF
V gene: TRBV28; J gene: TRBJ1-1; D gene: NA; clone size: NA; CDR3 DNA: TGTGCCAGCAGTTTGGGCACCGTGAACACTGAAGCTTTCTTT; CDR3 protein: CASSLGTVNTEAFF
V gene: TRBV18; J gene: TRBJ1-5; D gene: NA; clone size: NA; CDR3 DNA: TGTGCCAGCTCACTACAATGGAGGGACAATCAGCCCCAGCATTTT; CDR3 protein: CASSLQWRDNQPQHF
V gene: TRBV5-4; J gene: TRBJ2-3; D gene: TRBD2; clone size: NA; CDR3 DNA: TGTGCCAGCAGCAGGACTAGCGGGAGGGCCCAGGATACGCAGTATTTT; CDR3 protein: CASSRTSGRAQDTQYF
V gene: TRBV4-3; J gene: TRBJ2-1; D gene: TRBD2; clone size: NA; CDR3 DNA: TGCGCCAGCAGCCGTTGGGGGGGTGAGCAGTTCTTC; CDR3 protein: CASSRWGGEQFF
V gene: TRBV6-4; J gene: TRBJ2-1; D gene: TRBD2; clone size: few; CDR3 DNA: TGTGCCAGCAGTGACCCCTTCAGCGGGAGGAGCAATGAGCAGTTCTTC; CDR3 protein: CASSDPFSGRSNEQFF
V gene: TRBV14; J gene: TRBJ2-3; D gene: TRBD2; clone size: NA; CDR3 DNA: TGTGCCAGCAGCCAAGATTGGGGGGGACTAGCGGGAGCAGATACGCAGTATTTT; CDR3 protein: CASSQDWGGLAGADTQYF
V gene: TRBV5-1; J gene: TRBJ2-7; D gene: NA; clone size: NA; CDR3 DNA: TGCGCCAGCAGCTTGGTTCAGGGGAGCTACGAGCAGTACTTC; CDR3 protein: CASSLVQGSYEQYF
V gene: TRBV7-8; J gene: TRBJ2-1; D gene: NA; clone size: NA; CDR3 DNA: TGTGCCAGCAGCGTCCGGCGGGACAATGAGCAGTTCTTC; CDR3 protein: CASSVRRDNEQFF
V gene: TRBV6-5; J gene: TRBJ1-1; D gene: NA; clone size: once; CDR3 DNA: TGTGCCAGCAGTTGGACTCCCTGGGGTATGAACACTGAAGCTTTCTTT; CDR3 protein: CASSWTPWGMNTEAFF
V gene: TRBV7-9; J gene: TRBJ2-1; D gene: TRBD2; clone size: NA; CDR3 DNA: TGTGCCAGCAGCCTAGAGACTAGCGGCTATGAGCAGTTCTTC; CDR3 protein: CASSLETSGYEQFF
V gene: TRBV11-3; J gene: TRBJ2-7; D gene: NA; clone size: once; CDR3 DNA: TGTGCCAGCAGCTTAGGGTGGGCCGATCGGCAGGAGCAGTACTTC; CDR3 protein: CASSLGWADRQEQYF
V gene: TRBV9; J gene: TRBJ1-4; D gene: NA; clone size: NA; CDR3 DNA: TGTGCCAGCAGCGTAGGGCCCTTCCAGGGTTCTAATGAAAAACTGTTTTTT; CDR3 protein: CASSVGPFQGSNEKLFF
V gene: TRBV9; J gene: TRBJ2-5; D gene: TRBD2; clone size: once; CDR3 DNA: TGTGCCAGCAGCGCCGGGACTAGCGGGAGGCAAGAGACCCAGTACTTC; CDR3 protein: CASSAGTSGRQETQYF
V gene: TRBV6-4; J gene: TRBJ2-7; D gene: TRBD1; clone size: NA; CDR3 DNA: TGTGCCAGCAATCCGAGGGGACAGAGCTACGAGCAGTACTTC; CDR3 protein: CASNPRGQSYEQYF
V gene: TRBV12-5; J gene: TRBJ2-7; D gene: TRBD1; clone size: NA; CDR3 DNA: TGTGCTAGTGGTTTGGGGGGACAGAGGAACGAGCAGTACTTC; CDR3 protein: CASGLGGQRNEQYF
V gene: TRBV30; J gene: TRBJ1-5; D gene: NA; clone size: NA; CDR3 DNA: TGTGCCTGGGATCAGGGAGGGTTCCAGCCCCAGCATTTT; CDR3 protein: CAWDQGGFQPQHF
V gene: TRBV4-3; J gene: TRBJ2-3; D gene: TRBD2; clone size: once; CDR3 DNA: TGCGCCAGCAGCGCGGCTAGCGGGAGCGCTAGCACAGATACGCAGTATTTT; CDR3 protein: CASSAASGSASTDTQYF
V gene: TRBV27; J gene: TRBJ2-1; D gene: TRBD1; clone size: NA; CDR3 DNA: TGTGCCAGCAGTGGGAGGGACAGGGTGGGCAATGAGCAGTTCTTC; CDR3 protein: CASSGRDRVGNEQFF
V gene: TRBV5-6; J gene: TRBJ2-5; D gene: NA; clone size: NA; CDR3 DNA: TGTGCCAGCAGCTTTGGGCGGGAAGAGACCCAGTACTTC; CDR3 protein: CASSFGREETQYF
V gene: TRBV5-5; J gene: TRBJ1-3; D gene: NA; clone size: NA; CDR3 DNA: TGTGCCAGCAGCTTGGAGGGGTTCTCTGGAAACACCATATATTTT; CDR3 protein: CASSLEGFSGNTIYF
V gene: TRBV5-1; J gene: TRBJ2-3; D gene: TRBD2; clone size: once; CDR3 DNA: TGCGCCAGCAGCCTACCAAGGCGGGAGGGATCTGTGGGAGATACGCAGTATTTT; CDR3 protein: CASSLPRREGSVGDTQYF
V gene: TRBV6-1; J gene: TRBJ1-4; D gene: TRBD1; clone size: NA; CDR3 DNA: TGTGCCAGCAGTGAAGGTCCTCCGACAGGGAGAAAACTGTTTTTT; CDR3 protein: CASSEGPPTGRKLFF
V gene: TRBV5-4; J gene: TRBJ2-1; D gene: TRBD2; clone size: NA; CDR3 DNA: TGTGCCAGCAGCTTGGGGACTAGCGGCCCTATCAATGAGCAGTTCTTC; CDR3 protein: CASSLGTSGPINEQFF
V gene: TRBV6-6; J gene: TRBJ1-6; D gene: NA; clone size: NA; CDR3 DNA: TGTGCCAGCAGCCCCTCAGGGGCAGTGGGGCACTCACCCCTCCACTTT; CDR3 protein: CASSPSGAVGHSPLHF
V gene: TRBV19; J gene: TRBJ1-3; D gene: NA; clone size: NA; CDR3 DNA: TGTGCCAGTAGTATAACTCCTCCGACGTGGAGGGGCTCTGGAAACACCATATATTTT; CDR3 protein: CASSITPPTWRGSGNTIYF
V gene: TRBV7-2; J gene: TRBJ2-1; D gene: TRBD2; clone size: few; CDR3 DNA: TGTGCCAGCAGCTTCTTAGCGGGAGGGCCAGGGCATGAGCAGTTCTTC; CDR3 protein: CASSFLAGGPGHEQFF
V gene: TRBV7-2; J gene: TRBJ2-1; D gene: TRBD2; clone size: NA; CDR3 DNA: TGTGCCAGCAGCCTGGGACTAGCGGGAGGGAGTGAGCAGTTCTTC; CDR3 protein: CASSLGLAGGSEQFF
V gene: TRBV7-8; J gene: TRBJ2-1; D gene: NA; clone size: NA; CDR3 DNA: TGTGCCAGCTCCCCGGTCCGGGTATACAATGAGCAGTTCTTC; CDR3 protein: CASSPVRVYNEQFF
V gene: TRBV27; J gene: TRBJ2-1; D gene: TRBD1; clone size: NA; CDR3 DNA: TGTGCCAGCAGTTTTAGGGTAGGGACAGGATCCTACAATGAGCAGTTCTTC; CDR3 protein: CASSFRVGTGSYNEQFF